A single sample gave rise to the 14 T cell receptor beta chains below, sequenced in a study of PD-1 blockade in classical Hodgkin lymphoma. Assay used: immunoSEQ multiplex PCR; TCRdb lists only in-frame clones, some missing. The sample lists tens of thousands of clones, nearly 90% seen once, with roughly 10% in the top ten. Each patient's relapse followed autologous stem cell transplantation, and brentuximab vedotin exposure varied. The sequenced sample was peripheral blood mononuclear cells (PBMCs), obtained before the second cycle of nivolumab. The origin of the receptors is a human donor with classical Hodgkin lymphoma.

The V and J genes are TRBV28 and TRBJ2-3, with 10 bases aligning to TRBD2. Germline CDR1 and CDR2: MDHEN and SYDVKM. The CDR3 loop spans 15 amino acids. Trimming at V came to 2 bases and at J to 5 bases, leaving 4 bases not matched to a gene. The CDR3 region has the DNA TGTGCCAGCAGTTTAACTAGCGGGGATTTAGATACGCAGTATTTT. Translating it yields CASSLTSGDLDTQYF.

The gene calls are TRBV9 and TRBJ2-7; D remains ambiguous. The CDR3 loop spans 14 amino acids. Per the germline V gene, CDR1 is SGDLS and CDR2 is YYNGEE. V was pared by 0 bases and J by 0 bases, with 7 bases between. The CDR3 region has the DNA TGTGCCAGCAGCGTAGGGATACCCTCCTACGAGCAGTACTTC. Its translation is CASSVGIPSYEQYF.

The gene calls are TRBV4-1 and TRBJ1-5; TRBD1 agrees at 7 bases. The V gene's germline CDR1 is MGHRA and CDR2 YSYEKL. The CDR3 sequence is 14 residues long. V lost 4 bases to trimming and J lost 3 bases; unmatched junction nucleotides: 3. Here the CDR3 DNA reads TGCGCCAGCAGCCCCACAGGGGCCAATCAGCCCCAGCATTTT. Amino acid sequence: CASSPTGANQPQHF.

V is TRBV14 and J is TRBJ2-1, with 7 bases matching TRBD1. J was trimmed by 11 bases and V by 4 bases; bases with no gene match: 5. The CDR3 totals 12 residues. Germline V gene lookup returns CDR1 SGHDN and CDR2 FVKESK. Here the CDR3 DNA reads TGTGCCAGCAGCCCGGACAGGTTGAAGCAGTTCTTC. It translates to CASSPDRLKQFF.

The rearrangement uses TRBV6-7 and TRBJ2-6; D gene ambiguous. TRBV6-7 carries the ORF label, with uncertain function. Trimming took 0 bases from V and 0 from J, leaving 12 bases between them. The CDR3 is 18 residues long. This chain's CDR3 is CASSYSISGISGANVLTF. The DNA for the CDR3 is TGTGCCAGCAGTTACTCGATATCCGGTATCTCTGGGGCCAACGTCCTGACTTTC.

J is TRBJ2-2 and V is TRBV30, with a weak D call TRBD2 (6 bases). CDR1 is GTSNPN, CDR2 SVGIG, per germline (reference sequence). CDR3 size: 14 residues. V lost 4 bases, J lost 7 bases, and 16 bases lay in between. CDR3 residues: CAWTGLPAGGELFF. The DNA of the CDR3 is TGTGCCTGGACGGGACTCCCGGCGGGCGGGGAGCTGTTTTTT.

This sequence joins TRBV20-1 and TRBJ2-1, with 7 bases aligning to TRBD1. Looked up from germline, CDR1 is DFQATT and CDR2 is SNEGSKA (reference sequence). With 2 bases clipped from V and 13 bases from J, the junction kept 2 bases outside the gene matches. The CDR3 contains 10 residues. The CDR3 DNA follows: TGCAGTGCTAGACGGACAGGCCAGTTCTTC. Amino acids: CSARRTGQFF.

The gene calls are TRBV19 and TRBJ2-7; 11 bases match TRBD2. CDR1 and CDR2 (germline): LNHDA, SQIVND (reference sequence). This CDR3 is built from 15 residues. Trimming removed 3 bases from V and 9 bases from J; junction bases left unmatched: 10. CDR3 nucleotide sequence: TGTGCCAGTAGTATCGCCGCTAGCGGGGGGACTGTGCAGTACTTC. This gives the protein CASSIAASGGTVQYF.

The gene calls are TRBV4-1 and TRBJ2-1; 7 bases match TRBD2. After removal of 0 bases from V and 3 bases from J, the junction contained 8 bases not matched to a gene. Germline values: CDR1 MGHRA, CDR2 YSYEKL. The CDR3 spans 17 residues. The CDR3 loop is CASSQESSGLRYNEQFF. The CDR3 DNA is TGCGCCAGCAGCCAAGAATCTAGCGGCCTTCGCTACAATGAGCAGTTCTTC.

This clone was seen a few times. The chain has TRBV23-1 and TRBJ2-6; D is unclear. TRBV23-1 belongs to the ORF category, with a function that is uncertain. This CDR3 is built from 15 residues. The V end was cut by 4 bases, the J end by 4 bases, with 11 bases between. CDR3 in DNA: TGCGCCAGCAGTCCGAACGGAGCCGGGGCCAACGTCCTGACTTTC. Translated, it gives CASSPNGAGANVLTF.

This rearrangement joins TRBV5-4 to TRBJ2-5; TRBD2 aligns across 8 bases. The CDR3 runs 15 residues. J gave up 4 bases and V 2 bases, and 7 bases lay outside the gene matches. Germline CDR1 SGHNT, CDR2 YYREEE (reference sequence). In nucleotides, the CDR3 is TGTGCCAGCAGCTTAGATCGGGAGGGCCGAGAGACCCAGTACTTC. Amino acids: CASSLDREGRETQYF.

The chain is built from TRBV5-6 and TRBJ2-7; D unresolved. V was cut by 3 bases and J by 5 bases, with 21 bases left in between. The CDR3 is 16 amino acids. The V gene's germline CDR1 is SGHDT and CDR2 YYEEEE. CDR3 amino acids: CASSSPFGLASHEQYF. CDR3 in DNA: TGTGCCAGCAGCTCCCCCTTCGGGCTGGCTTCCCACGAGCAGTACTTC.

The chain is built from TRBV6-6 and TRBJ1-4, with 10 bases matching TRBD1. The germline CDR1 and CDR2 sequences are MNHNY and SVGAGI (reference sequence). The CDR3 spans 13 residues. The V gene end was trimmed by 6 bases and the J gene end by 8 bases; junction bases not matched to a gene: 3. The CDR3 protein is CASRDRGREKLFF. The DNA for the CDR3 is TGTGCCAGCAGAGACAGGGGGCGCGAAAAACTGTTTTTT.

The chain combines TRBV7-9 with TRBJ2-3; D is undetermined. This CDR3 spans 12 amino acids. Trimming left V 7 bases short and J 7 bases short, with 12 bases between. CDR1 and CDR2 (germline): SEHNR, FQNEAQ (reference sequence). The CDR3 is CASISDTNTQYF. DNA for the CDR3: TGTGCCAGCATCTCCGACACGAATACGCAGTATTTT.